What follows describes a single TCR beta chain. Antigen unknown. This specimen belongs to a study of vaccination effects on CD4 cells after COVID-19. Study-level results: Cross-reactivity with common cold coronaviruses was shown by only 1 of 255 vaccine-induced clones in healthy vaccinees.

ViraFEST used viral peptide pools to expand antigen-specific CD4+ T cells before sequencing. Following 10 days of culture, CD4+ T cells were isolated. The study found no prior SARS-CoV-2 infection in the vaccine recipients, who tested negative for nucleocapsid antibodies. Cells had half their medium changed to IL-2 medium on days 3 and 7. With 3 bases removed from V and 0 bases from J, the gap between germline ends came to 12 bases. This CDR3 region has 15 residues. Germline loops: CDR1 GTSNPN, CDR2 SVGIG (reference sequence). The table came from immunoSEQ multiplex PCR; TCRdb's copy has only in-frame clones and leaves some out. The sample records around 11,000 clones, less than 80% being singletons.

Material: CD4+ T cells from PBMCs cultured with HCoV-229E spike peptides, obtained before COVID-19 vaccination. The source of this sequence is a human donor who received a COVID-19 vaccine. The gene calls are TRBV30 and TRBJ2-1; D is unclear. The CDR3 loop reads CAWRGWRSSYNEQFF. The CDR3 DNA reads as TGTGCCTGGAGGGGGTGGCGGAGCTCCTACAATGAGCAGTTCTTC.